This T cell receptor (beta chain) derives from a study of blood T cell repertoires in COVID-19. For the study at large: Sources were T cells, B-cell-depleted T cells, or PBMCs; the material itself was cDNA or gDNA.

Study processing details: Amplification of reference gene primers was used by the study to estimate nucleated cell counts. Using immunoSEQ multiplex PCR, the repertoire was profiled, and TCRdb retains in-frame clones only, with some absent. The V and J calls and clone size were taken over from that table, and D and trimming were inferred from the DNA. This sample has more than 200,000 clones; 88% occur once, and the top ten carry about 6.7%. In germline, CDR1 is MNHNY, CDR2 SVGAGI (reference sequence). The CDR3 covers 17 residues. The J segment lost 0 bases and the V segment lost 5 bases, leaving 9 bases of the junction unmatched. Patients at the Seattle site were enrolled during active infection and followed longitudinally.

The clonotype was recovered from a woman in her twenties or thirties with COVID-19, enrolled during active disease. This chain uses TRBV6-6 with TRBJ2-3; the match to TRBD2 covers 9 bases. The sample taken for sequencing was peripheral blood. For the CDR3, the DNA is TGTGCCAGCAGTCTGAGGGCTAGCGGGGCTAGCACAGATACGCAGTATTTT. It encodes CASSLRASGASTDTQYF.